The clone carrying this T cell receptor beta chain was observed once. The data are from a study of T cell responses to AZD1222 COVID-19 vaccine. The CDR3 length is 15 residues. Germline CDR1 is KGHSH and CDR2 is LQKENI. With 6 bases removed from V and 0 bases from J, the gap between germline ends came to 12 bases. Produced via immunoSEQ multiplex PCR; TCRdb's table is partial and in-frame only. Among about 120,000 clones listed, 87% were seen once. This chain links TRBV18 with TRBJ1-5, with D possibly TRBD1 on 5 matching bases. The sequence derives from an adult who received the AZD1222 COVID-19 vaccine. Sequenced here: peripheral blood, sampled 28 days after the second AZD1222 dose. The CDR3 loop is CASSLDSHSNQPQHF. The DNA of the CDR3 is TGTGCCAGCTCCCTCGACAGCCATAGCAATCAGCCCCAGCATTTT.